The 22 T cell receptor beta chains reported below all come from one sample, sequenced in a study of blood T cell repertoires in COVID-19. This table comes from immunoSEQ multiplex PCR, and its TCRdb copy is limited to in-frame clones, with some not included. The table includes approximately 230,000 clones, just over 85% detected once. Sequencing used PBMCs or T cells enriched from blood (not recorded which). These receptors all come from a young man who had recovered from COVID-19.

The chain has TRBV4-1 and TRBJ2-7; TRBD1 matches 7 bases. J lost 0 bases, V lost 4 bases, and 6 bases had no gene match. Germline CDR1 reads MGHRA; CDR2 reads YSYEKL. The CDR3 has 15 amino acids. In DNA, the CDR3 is TGCGCCAGCAGCCGGACAGGCATTAGCTCCTACGAGCAGTACTTC. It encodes CASSRTGISSYEQYF.

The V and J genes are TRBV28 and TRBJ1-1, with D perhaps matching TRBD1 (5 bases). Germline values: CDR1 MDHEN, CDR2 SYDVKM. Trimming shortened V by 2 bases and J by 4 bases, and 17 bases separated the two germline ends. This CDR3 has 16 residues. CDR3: CASSLPWGLLGTEAFF. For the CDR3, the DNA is TGTGCCAGCAGTTTACCTTGGGGCCTTCTGGGCACTGAAGCTTTCTTT.

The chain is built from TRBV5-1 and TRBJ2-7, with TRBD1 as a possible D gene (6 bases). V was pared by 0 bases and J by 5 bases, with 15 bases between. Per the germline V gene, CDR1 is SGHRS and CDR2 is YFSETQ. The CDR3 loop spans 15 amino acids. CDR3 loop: CASSLDGGRGNEQYF. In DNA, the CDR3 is TGCGCCAGCAGCTTGGATGGGGGCAGGGGCAACGAGCAGTACTTC.

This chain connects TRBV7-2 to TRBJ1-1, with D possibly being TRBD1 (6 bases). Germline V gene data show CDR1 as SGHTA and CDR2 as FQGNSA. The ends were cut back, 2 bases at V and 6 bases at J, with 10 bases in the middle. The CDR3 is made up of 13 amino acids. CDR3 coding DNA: TGTGCCAGCAGCTTATTACAGGGAGCTGAAGCTTTCTTT. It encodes CASSLLQGAEAFF.

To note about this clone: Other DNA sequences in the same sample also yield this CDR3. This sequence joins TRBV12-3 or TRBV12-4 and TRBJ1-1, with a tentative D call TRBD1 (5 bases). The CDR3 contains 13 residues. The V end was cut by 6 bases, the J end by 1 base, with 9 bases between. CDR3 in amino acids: CASSSQGNTEAFF. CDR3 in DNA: TGTGCCAGCAGCAGTCAGGGGAACACTGAAGCTTTCTTT.

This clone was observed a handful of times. The CDR3 loop is CASSLSEQSNNEQFF. CDR3 DNA: TGTGCCAGCAGCTTATCTGAACAGTCCAACAATGAGCAGTTCTTC. This rearrangement joins TRBV7-9 to TRBJ2-1; unclear D gene. The CDR3 is made up of 15 amino acids. The ends were cut back, 2 bases at V and 5 bases at J, with 13 bases in the middle. Germline values: CDR1 SEHNR, CDR2 FQNEAQ (reference sequence).

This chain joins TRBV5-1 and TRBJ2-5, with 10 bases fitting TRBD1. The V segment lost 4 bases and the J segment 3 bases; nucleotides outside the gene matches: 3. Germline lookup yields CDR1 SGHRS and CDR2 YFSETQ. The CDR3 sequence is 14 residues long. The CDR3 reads CASSATGGEETQYF. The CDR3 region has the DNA TGCGCCAGCAGCGCGACAGGGGGCGAAGAGACCCAGTACTTC.

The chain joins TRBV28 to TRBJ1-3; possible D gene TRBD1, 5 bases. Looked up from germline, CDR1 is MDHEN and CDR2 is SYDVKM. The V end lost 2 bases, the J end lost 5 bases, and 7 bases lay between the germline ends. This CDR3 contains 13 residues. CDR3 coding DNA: TGTGCCAGCAGTTTAGCAGGGAGAAACACCATATATTTT. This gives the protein CASSLAGRNTIYF.

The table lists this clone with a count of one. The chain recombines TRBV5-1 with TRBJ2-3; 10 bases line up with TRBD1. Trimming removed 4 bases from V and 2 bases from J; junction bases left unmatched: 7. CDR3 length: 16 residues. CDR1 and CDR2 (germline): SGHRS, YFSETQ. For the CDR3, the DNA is TGCGCCAGCAGCCCAGGGACAGGGGAACACACAGATACGCAGTATTTT. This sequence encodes CASSPGTGEHTDTQYF.

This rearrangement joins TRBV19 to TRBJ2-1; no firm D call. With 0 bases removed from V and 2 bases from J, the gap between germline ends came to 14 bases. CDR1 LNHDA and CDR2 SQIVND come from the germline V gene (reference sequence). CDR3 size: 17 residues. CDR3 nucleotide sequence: TGTGCCAGTAGTATAGACTCCGGCAGGCTAACCTACAATGAGCAGTTCTTC. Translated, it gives CASSIDSGRLTYNEQFF.

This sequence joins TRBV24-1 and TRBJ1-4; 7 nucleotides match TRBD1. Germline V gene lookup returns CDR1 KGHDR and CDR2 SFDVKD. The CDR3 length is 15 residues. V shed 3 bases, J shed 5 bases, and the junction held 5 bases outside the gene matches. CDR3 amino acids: CATSDPRGANEKLFF. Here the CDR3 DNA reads TGTGCCACCAGTGATCCCAGGGGGGCGAATGAAAAACTGTTTTTT.

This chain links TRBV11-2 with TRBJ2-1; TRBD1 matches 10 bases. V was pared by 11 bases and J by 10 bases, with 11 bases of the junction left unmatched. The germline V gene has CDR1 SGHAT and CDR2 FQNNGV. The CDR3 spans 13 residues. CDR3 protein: CAGGQGVVGEQFF. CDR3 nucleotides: TGTGCCGGAGGACAGGGGGTAGTAGGCGAGCAGTTCTTC.

CDR3 loop: CASSVVGLVSNEQFF. The CDR3, as DNA: TGTGCCAGCAGTGTGGTGGGACTAGTATCCAATGAGCAGTTCTTC. The chain recombines TRBV2 with TRBJ2-1; 8 bases agree with TRBD2. Germline V gives CDR1 SNHLY, CDR2 FYNNEI. The V gene end was trimmed by 4 bases and the J gene end by 6 bases; junction bases not matched to a gene: 8. The CDR3 sequence is 15 residues long.

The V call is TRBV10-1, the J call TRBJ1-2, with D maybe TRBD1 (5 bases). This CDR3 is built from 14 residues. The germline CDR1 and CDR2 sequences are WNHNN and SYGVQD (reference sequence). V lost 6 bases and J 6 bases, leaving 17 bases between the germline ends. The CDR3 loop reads CASSEGRVVDGYTF. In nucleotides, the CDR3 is TGCGCCAGCAGCGAGGGGCGAGTTGTAGATGGCTACACCTTC.

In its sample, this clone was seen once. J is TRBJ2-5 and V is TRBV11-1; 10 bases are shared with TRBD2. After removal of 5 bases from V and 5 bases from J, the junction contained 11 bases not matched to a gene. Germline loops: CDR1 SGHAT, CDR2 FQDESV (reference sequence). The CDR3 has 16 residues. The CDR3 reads CASSPVLAGFGETQYF. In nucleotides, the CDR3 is TGTGCCAGCAGCCCTGTACTAGCGGGATTTGGTGAGACCCAGTACTTC. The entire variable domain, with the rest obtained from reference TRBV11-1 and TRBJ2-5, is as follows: EAEVAQSPRYKITEKSQAVAFWCDPISGHATLYWYRQILGQGPELLVQFQDESVVDDSQLPKDRFSAERLKGVDSTLKIQPAELGDSAMYLCASSPVLAGFGETQYFGPGTRLLVL.

The CDR3 here is CSVGRRRLNTEAFF. In DNA form, the CDR3 reads TGCAGCGTTGGTCGCAGGCGATTGAACACTGAAGCTTTCTTT. The V call is TRBV29-1, the J call TRBJ1-1, with unresolved D. Per germline, CDR1 SQVTM and CDR2 ANQGSEA. The ends were cut back, 4 bases at V and 0 bases at J, with 12 bases in the middle. The CDR3 has 14 residues.

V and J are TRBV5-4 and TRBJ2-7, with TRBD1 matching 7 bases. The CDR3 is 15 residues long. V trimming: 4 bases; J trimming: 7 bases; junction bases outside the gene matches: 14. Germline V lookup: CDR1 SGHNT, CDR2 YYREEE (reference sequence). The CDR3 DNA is TGTGCCAGCAGCGGGTTTACAGGGGTTTCAGGGGAGCAGTACTTC. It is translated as CASSGFTGVSGEQYF.

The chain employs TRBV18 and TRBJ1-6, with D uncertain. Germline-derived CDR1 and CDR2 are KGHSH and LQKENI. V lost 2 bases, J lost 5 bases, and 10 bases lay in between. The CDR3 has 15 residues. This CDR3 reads CASSPAADNNSPLHF. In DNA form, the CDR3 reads TGTGCCAGCTCACCAGCGGCGGATAATAATTCACCCCTCCACTTT. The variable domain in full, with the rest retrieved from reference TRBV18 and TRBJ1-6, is NAGVMQNPRHLVRRRGQEARLRCSPMKGHSHVYWYRQLPEEGLKFMVYLQKENIIDESGMPKERFSAEFPKEGPSILRIQQVVRGDSAAYFCASSPAADNNSPLHFGNGTRLTVT.

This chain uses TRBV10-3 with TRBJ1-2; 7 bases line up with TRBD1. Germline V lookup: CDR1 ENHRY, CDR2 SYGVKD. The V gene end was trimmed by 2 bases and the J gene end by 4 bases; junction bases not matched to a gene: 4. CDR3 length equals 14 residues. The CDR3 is CAISEPDRAYGYTF. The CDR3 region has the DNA TGTGCCATCAGTGAGCCAGACAGGGCCTATGGCTACACCTTC.

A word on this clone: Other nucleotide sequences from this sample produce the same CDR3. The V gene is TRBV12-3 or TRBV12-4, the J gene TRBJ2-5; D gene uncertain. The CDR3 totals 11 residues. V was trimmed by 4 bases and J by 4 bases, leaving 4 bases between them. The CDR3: CASSSRETQYF. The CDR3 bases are TGTGCCAGCAGTTCTAGAGAGACCCAGTACTTC.

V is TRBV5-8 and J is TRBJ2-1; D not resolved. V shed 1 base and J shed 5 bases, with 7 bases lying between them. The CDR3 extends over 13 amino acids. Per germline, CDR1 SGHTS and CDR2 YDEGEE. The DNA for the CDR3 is TGTGCCAGCAGCTTGAATATCCACAATGAGCAGTTCTTC. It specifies CASSLNIHNEQFF.

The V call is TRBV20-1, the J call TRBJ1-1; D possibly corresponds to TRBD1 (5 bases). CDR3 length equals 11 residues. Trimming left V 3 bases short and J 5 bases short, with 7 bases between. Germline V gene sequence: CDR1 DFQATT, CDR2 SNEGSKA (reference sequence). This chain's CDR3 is CSARDTTEAFF. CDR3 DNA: TGCAGTGCTAGGGACACAACTGAAGCTTTCTTT.